The present T cell receptor beta chain was sequenced within a study of cytomegalovirus exposure and HLA in healthy donors. This clone was observed a few times. Its antigen is as yet unknown. The CDR3 spans 14 residues. V was trimmed by 8 bases and J by 4 bases, leaving 18 bases between them. Germline V lookup: CDR1 SGHNT, CDR2 YYREEE (reference sequence). PCR was performed using 60 Vbeta and 13 Jbeta primers. The assay was immunoSEQ multiplex PCR, and TCRdb's table has in-frame clones only and misses some. The sample has 200,000 to 300,000 clones, roughly 86% seen once. Study-wide findings and caveats: What a later analysis reportedly showed was that an Asian-associated ancestry cluster had fewer N-insertions than the approximately 670-donor mean. In an earlier analysis, about 90% or about 30%: the productive usage of most TCR beta V segments. TCR beta V- and J-gene trimming, according to a later analysis, was linked to a missense DCLRE1C variant.

The chain uses TRBV5-4 and TRBJ1-1, with D unresolved. Sequencing was carried out using PBMCs. This TCR was sampled from a middle-aged woman in good health and CMV-seropositive. CDR3 in DNA: TGTGCCAGTTCCCCGTCAAACAGCCGCACTGAAGCTTTCTTT. Translating gives CASSPSNSRTEAFF.